This record concerns one TCR beta chain sequence. The antigen remains unidentified. This record comes from a study of early stage breast cancer tumors. Across the study: Most invasive tumors, about 70% of the 16, were ER+/PR+/HER2-. Study-level results: Commonly generated sequences made up most enriched TCRB sequences shared between patients. Comparing each tissue with blood distinguished tumor from normal in most of the 16 patients.

The CDR3 loop spans 15 amino acids. Trimming left V 6 bases short and J 2 bases short, with 11 bases between. CDR1 and CDR2 from the germline V gene are MNHEY and SVGAGI. Blood replicates held 0.5 ug DNA, tumor or normal breast around 1.5 ug, two each. Profiled with immunoSEQ multiplex PCR; TCRdb holds only in-frame clones, not every one. The sample includes under 75,000 clones, 60% to 85% of them seen just once. Sequencing was done on a sample of blood. The genes are TRBV6-5 and TRBJ2-6, with D uncertain. This TCR derives from a person younger than 45 with breast cancer. CDR3 amino acids: CASRRMGTGANVLTF. Written as DNA, the CDR3 is TGTGCCAGCAGGCGAATGGGAACTGGGGCCAACGTCCTGACTTTC.